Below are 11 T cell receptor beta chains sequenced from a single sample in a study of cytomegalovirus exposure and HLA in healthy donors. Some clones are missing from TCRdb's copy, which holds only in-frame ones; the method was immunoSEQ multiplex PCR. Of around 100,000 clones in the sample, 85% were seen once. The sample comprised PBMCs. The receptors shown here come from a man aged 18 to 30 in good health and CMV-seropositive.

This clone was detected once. The CDR3 protein is CASSGPDMANTIYF. DNA of the CDR3: TGTGCCAGCAGTGGACCTGACATGGCAAACACCATATATTTT. The chain carries TRBV6-1 and TRBJ1-3; unclear D gene. The germline CDR1 and CDR2 sequences are MNHNS and SASEGT. V lost 4 bases to trimming and J lost 6 bases, with 13 bases between them. The CDR3 spans 14 residues.

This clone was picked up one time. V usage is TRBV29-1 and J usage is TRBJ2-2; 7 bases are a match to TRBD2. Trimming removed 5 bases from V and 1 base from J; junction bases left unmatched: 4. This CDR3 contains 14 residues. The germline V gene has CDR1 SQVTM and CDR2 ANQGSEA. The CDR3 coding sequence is TGCAGCGTTTCCCCGGGGGGGAACACCGGGGAGCTGTTTTTT. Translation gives CSVSPGGNTGELFF.

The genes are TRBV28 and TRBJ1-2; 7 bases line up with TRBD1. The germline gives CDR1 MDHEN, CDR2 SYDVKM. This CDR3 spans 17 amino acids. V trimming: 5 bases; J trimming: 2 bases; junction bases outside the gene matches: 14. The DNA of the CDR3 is TGTGCCAGCAGTCCTGGGACAGCTTTGGGTCGGAACTATGGCTACACCTTC. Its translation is CASSPGTALGRNYGYTF.

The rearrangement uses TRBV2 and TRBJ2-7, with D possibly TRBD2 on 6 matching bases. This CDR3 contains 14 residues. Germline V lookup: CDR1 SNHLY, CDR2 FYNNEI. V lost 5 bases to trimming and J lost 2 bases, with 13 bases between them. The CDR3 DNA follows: TGTGCCAGCAGTTTTGGGCGGGGACCCTACGAGCAGTACGTC. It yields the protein CASSFGRGPYEQYV.

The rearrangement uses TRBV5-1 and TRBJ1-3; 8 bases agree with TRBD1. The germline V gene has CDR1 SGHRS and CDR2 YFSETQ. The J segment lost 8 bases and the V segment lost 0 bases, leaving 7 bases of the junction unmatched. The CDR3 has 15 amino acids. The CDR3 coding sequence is TGCGCCAGCAGCTTGGGCGGGACAGGTGTCTACACCATATATTTT. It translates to CASSLGGTGVYTIYF.

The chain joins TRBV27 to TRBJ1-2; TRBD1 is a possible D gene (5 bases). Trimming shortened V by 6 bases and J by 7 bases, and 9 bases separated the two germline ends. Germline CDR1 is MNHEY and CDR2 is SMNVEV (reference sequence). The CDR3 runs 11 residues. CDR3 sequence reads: CASRDTGGYTF. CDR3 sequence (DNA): TGTGCCAGCAGGGACACCGGTGGCTACACCTTC.

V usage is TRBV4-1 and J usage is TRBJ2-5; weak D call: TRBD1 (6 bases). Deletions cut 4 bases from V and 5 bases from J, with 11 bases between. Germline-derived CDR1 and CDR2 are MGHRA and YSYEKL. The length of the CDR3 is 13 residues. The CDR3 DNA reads TGCGCCAGCAGCCCACAGGGAGAGGAGACCCAGTACTTC. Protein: CASSPQGEETQYF.

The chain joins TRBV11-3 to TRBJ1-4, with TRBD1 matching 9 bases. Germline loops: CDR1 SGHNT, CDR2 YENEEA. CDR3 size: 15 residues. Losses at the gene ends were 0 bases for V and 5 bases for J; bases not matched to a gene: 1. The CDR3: CASSLDGTGNEKLFF. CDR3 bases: TGTGCCAGCAGCTTAGACGGGACAGGGAATGAAAAACTGTTTTTT.

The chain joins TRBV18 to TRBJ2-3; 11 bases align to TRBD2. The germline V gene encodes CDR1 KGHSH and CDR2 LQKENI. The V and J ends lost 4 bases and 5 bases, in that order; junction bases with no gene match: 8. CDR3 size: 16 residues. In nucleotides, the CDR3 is TGTGCCAGCTCACGGCTAGCGGGAGGTGGCGGAGATACGCAGTATTTT. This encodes CASSRLAGGGGDTQYF. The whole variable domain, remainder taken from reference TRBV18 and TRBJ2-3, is NAGVMQNPRHLVRRRGQEARLRCSPMKGHSHVYWYRQLPEEGLKFMVYLQKENIIDESGMPKERFSAEFPKEGPSILRIQQVVRGDSAAYFCASSRLAGGGGDTQYFGPGTRLTVL.

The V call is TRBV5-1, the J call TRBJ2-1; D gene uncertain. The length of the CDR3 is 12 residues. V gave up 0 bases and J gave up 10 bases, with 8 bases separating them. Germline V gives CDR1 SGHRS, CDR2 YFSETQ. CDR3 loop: CASSLAGGEQFF. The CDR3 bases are TGCGCCAGCAGCTTGGCCGGCGGCGAGCAGTTCTTC.

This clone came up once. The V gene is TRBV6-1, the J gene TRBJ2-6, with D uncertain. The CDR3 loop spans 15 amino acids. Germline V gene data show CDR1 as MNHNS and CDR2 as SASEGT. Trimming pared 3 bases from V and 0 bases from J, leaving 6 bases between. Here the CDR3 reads CASSDRSSGANVLTF. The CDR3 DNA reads TGTGCCAGCAGTGACCGGAGCTCTGGGGCCAACGTCCTGACTTTC.